A selection of T cell receptor beta chains follows, all from one sample in a study of shared clonotypes between healthy human individuals. Clones were read by immunoSEQ multiplex PCR, and TCRdb kept only the in-frame ones, dropping some. This table has more than 2 million clones, 95% appearing once. The sequenced sample consisted of naive CD4+ T cells sorted from blood. Receptors were obtained from a man in his late teens or twenties in good health. The CDR3 runs from the conserved cysteine through the conserved F or W. D genes are given only for firm matches. Clone size is stated in some rows and not others, as once, few, many or a class when expanded.

-	TRBV29-1	TRBJ2-1	-	TGCAGCGTTGATTCTCAGAGCGGATTCTCCTACAATGAGCAGTTCTTC	CSVDSQSGFSYNEQFF
TRBD1	TRBV14	TRBJ1-1	-	TGTGCCAGCAGCCACGGGACAGCAAACACTGAAGCTTTCTTT	CASSHGTANTEAFF
-	TRBV28	TRBJ1-5	once	TGTGCCAGCAGCCCCATGGACACCAATCAGCCCCAGCATTTT	CASSPMDTNQPQHF
TRBD1	TRBV27	TRBJ2-1	-	TGTGCCAGCAGTTGGACAGGGAATTACAATGAGCAGTTCTTC	CASSWTGNYNEQFF
-	TRBV6-6	TRBJ1-2	-	TGTGCCAGCAGCGGTGACAGTGTCTATGGCTACACCTTC	CASSGDSVYGYTF
TRBD1	TRBV5-1	TRBJ2-5	-	TGCGCCAGCAGCTCATCGACAGGGCAAGAGACCCAGTACTTC	CASSSSTGQETQYF
-	TRBV7-9	TRBJ2-7	-	TGTGCCAGCAGCTCCTACAGGGAAACTACCTACGAGCAGTACTTC	CASSSYRETTYEQYF
-	TRBV2	TRBJ1-1	-	TGTGCCAGCAGCTACGGGACTCTCCTGATCGAAGCTTTCTTT	CASSYGTLLIEAFF
-	TRBV6-6	TRBJ1-5	-	TGTGCCAGCCTAGGGACACTTAATCAGCCCCAGCATTTT	CASLGTLNQPQHF
-	TRBV30	TRBJ2-7	-	TGTGCCTGGAACCCAGGACCTGGGATCTACGAGCAGTACTTC	CAWNPGPGIYEQYF
-	TRBV18	TRBJ1-1	-	TGTGCCAGCTCACCACCAGGGGCCGCTGAAGCTTTCTTT	CASSPPGAAEAFF
TRBD1	TRBV29-1	TRBJ1-1	-	TGCAGCGTTGCCCAGGGGGCCACTGAAGCTTTCTTT	CSVAQGATEAFF
TRBD1	TRBV5-1	TRBJ1-2	-	TGCGCCAGCAGCTCAACCGGGACAGGGGGCCGGGACTATGGCTACACCTTC	CASSSTGTGGRDYGYTF
TRBD2	TRBV14	TRBJ2-5	once	TGTGCCAGCAGCCTTAGCGGGAGGAGTTGGGAGACCCAGTACTTC	CASSLSGRSWETQYF
-	TRBV5-1	TRBJ1-1	-	TGCGCCAGCGGTCGTCGGATGAACACTGAAGCTTTCTTT	CASGRRMNTEAFF
-	TRBV28	TRBJ1-6	-	TGTGCCAGCACCACCGCTTGGGGTCCCCGCACCAATAATTCACCCCTCCACTTT	CASTTAWGPRTNNSPLHF
TRBD2	TRBV7-9	TRBJ2-7	-	TGTGCCAGCAGCTTAGTTCCAGCGGGAACCTCCTACGAGCAGTACTTC	CASSLVPAGTSYEQYF
-	TRBV30	TRBJ1-5	-	TGTGCCTGGAGTGGGTCACACCCTAGGGACGAGCCCCAGCATTTT	CAWSGSHPRDEPQHF
-	TRBV28	TRBJ1-2	once	TGTGCCAGCAATACCCAGGCGGCGGCGACATGGGGCTACACCTTC	CASNTQAAATWGYTF
-	TRBV11-2	TRBJ1-3	-	TGTGCCAGCAGCTTAGTTGGAAACACCATATATTTT	CASSLVGNTIYF
-	TRBV28	TRBJ1-1	-	TGTGCCAGCAGTCCCCCCAGGGGAGGTTACACTGAAGCTTTCTTT	CASSPPRGGYTEAFF
-	TRBV9	TRBJ2-3	-	TGTGCCAGCAGCGGGGACATCTCTAGCACAGATACGCAGTATTTT	CASSGDISSTDTQYF
TRBD2	TRBV4-1	TRBJ2-7	many	TGCGCCAGCAGCCAAATGGGGACTAGCGGGGGTTCCTACGAGCAGTACTTC	CASSQMGTSGGSYEQYF
-	TRBV5-1	TRBJ2-7	-	TGCGCCAGCAGCTTGGTATCGGGTCTCAACGAGCAGTACTTC	CASSLVSGLNEQYF
-	TRBV20-1	TRBJ1-2	-	TGCAGTGCTAGAGAGGGGAGTGGCTACACCTTC	CSAREGSGYTF
-	TRBV5-2	TRBJ2-6	-	TGTGCCAGCAACGGCCGTACACAAAGTCGGGCCAACGTCCTGACTTTC	CASNGRTQSRANVLTF
TRBD1	TRBV7-8	TRBJ1-2	-	TGTGCCAGCAGCCTCCGGACAGGGCCGGGCGGCTACACCTTC	CASSLRTGPGGYTF
TRBD1	TRBV5-8	TRBJ1-3	-	TGTGCCAGCAGCTTACAGGGGGGGAGAAACACCATATATTTT	CASSLQGGRNTIYF
-	TRBV5-4	TRBJ2-2	-	TGTGCCAGCAATCTGGGCGGACCGAACACCGGGGAGCTGTTTTTT	CASNLGGPNTGELFF
-	TRBV5-4	TRBJ2-2	-	TGTGCCAGCTCACCAGCGGCAAACACCGGGGAGCTGTTTTTT	CASSPAANTGELFF
-	TRBV9	TRBJ1-5	-	TGTGCCAGCAGCGTAGAGGTGGTCGGTGGCAATCAGCCCCAGCATTTT	CASSVEVVGGNQPQHF
-	TRBV7-9	TRBJ2-5	-	TGTGCCAGCAGCCCGGCTTCCGGGCCCTGGGAGACCCAGTACTTC	CASSPASGPWETQYF
-	TRBV7-9	TRBJ2-2	-	TGTGCCAGCAGCTTACGGGCAGGGGCCACGGGCGGGGAGCTGTTTTTT	CASSLRAGATGGELFF
-	TRBV19	TRBJ2-1	-	TGTGCCAGTATAGGCGGGTCCGCCTCTTACAATGAGCAGTTCTTC	CASIGGSASYNEQFF
-	TRBV25-1	TRBJ2-3	-	TGTGCCAGCAGTGAACAAGGCCCAGATACGCAGTATTTT	CASSEQGPDTQYF
-	TRBV30	TRBJ1-2	many	TGTGCCTGGGGGCGCCAGGGAGGCTATGGCTACACCTTC	CAWGRQGGYGYTF
-	TRBV4-1	TRBJ2-3	-	TGCGCCAGCAGCCCTGGCCCGGCCGGCACAGATACGCAGTATTTT	CASSPGPAGTDTQYF
TRBD2	TRBV10-3	TRBJ2-1	-	TGTGCCATCAGTGAATCGGCGGGAGTTTACAATGAGCAGTTCTTC	CAISESAGVYNEQFF
-	TRBV21-1	TRBJ2-7	-	TGTGCCAGCAGCAAAGCCGGGTCCGAGCAGTACTTC	CASSKAGSEQYF
-	TRBV23-1	TRBJ2-7	-	TGCGCCAGCAGTCAATCGGGGGGCTACGAGCAGTACTTC	CASSQSGGYEQYF
-	TRBV2	TRBJ1-5	-	TGTGCCGATATTACTCCGTCTTATCAGCCCCAGCATTTT	CADITPSYQPQHF
-	TRBV7-2	TRBJ2-1	-	TGTGCCAGCAGCTTAGTTGGGGGGTGGCAGGGGTACAATGAGCAGTTCTTC	CASSLVGGWQGYNEQFF
TRBD1	TRBV6-1	TRBJ1-5	-	TGTGCCAGCAGTGGAAACAGGGGACTCAATCAGCCCCAGCATTTT	CASSGNRGLNQPQHF
-	TRBV10-2	TRBJ1-2	-	TGCGCCAGCAGTGAGAGAAACAACTATGGCTACACCTTC	CASSERNNYGYTF
TRBD1	TRBV2	TRBJ2-2	-	TGTGCCAGCAGTGGGGACAGGCACACCGGGGAGCTGTTTTTT	CASSGDRHTGELFF
-	TRBV19	TRBJ1-6	-	TGTGCCAGTAACCCGATGGGGGAAGTTAATTCACCCCTCCACTTT	CASNPMGEVNSPLHF
-	TRBV19	TRBJ1-2	-	TGTGCCAGTAGCATTGACAGGAGGTTAAATGGCTACACCTTC	CASSIDRRLNGYTF
TRBD2	TRBV7-3	TRBJ2-1	-	TGTGCCAGCAGCACAGACGGGGAGGGCTCCTACAATGAGCAGTTCTTC	CASSTDGEGSYNEQFF
-	TRBV11-2	TRBJ2-1	-	TGTGCCAGCAGCTTTACCAGCTCCTACAATGAGCAGTTCTTC	CASSFTSSYNEQFF
-	TRBV30	TRBJ2-3	-	TGTGCCGGCCGGGGCTTTTGGGAGAGGGATACGCAGTATTTT	CAGRGFWERDTQYF
-	TRBV11-2	TRBJ2-7	-	TGTGCCAGCAGCCCCCGCTACGAGCAGTACTTC	CASSPRYEQYF
-	TRBV7-3	TRBJ1-1	once	TGTGCCAGCAGCTTAGGAGGTTGGCAGCCGAACACTGAAGCTTTCTTT	CASSLGGWQPNTEAFF
-	TRBV6-5	TRBJ2-5	-	TGTGCCAGCTCCGGAGTCAGGGGTCAAGAGACCCAGTACTTC	CASSGVRGQETQYF
-	TRBV30	TRBJ2-6	-	TGTGCCTGGAGTGGTTCCTTCCACTCTGGGGCCAACGTCCTGACTTTC	CAWSGSFHSGANVLTF
-	TRBV25-1	TRBJ2-1	-	TGTGCCAGCAGCCCCCGGGACATGACTCAGAGGGTCTACAATGAGCAGTTCTTC	CASSPRDMTQRVYNEQFF
-	TRBV19	TRBJ2-7	-	TGTGCCAGTAGTACCCTAGGGGGAACAGGGAGCCCCTTCTACGAGCAGTACTTC	CASSTLGGTGSPFYEQYF
TRBD2	TRBV5-1	TRBJ2-5	once	TGCGCCAGCAGCTTGGGACTAGCGGGAGAGACCCAGTACTTC	CASSLGLAGETQYF
-	TRBV5-4	TRBJ2-3	-	TGTGCCAGCAGCTTGGGGTTCGATACGCAGTATTTT	CASSLGFDTQYF
TRBD1	TRBV7-9	TRBJ2-7	-	TGTGCCAGCAGCCCGGACAGGGGGACTTGGGACGAGCAGTACTTC	CASSPDRGTWDEQYF